The 5 T cell receptor beta chains below come from one sample, sequenced in a study of blood T cell repertoires in COVID-19. TCRdb's copy holds only in-frame clones and misses some; the assay was immunoSEQ multiplex PCR. The sample has about 280,000 clones; roughly 85% are singletons. The specimen sequenced was peripheral blood. These receptors all stem from a man aged 45-65 years with active or convalescent COVID-19.

This clone has a count of ten or more. The V and J genes are TRBV27 and TRBJ2-5; the match to TRBD2 covers 10 bases. CDR3 length equals 17 residues. Per the germline V gene, CDR1 is MNHEY and CDR2 is SMNVEV (reference sequence). After removal of 0 bases from V and 2 bases from J, the junction contained 6 bases not matched to a gene. The CDR3: CASSLSASGGIQETQYF. The CDR3 nucleotides are TGTGCCAGCAGTTTATCGGCTAGCGGGGGTATACAAGAGACCCAGTACTTC.

The chain recombines TRBV28 with TRBJ2-2; the match to TRBD2 covers 8 bases. The CDR3 runs 16 residues. The junction had 8 bases not matched to a gene; V was cut back by 7 bases and J by 1 base. CDR1 MDHEN and CDR2 SYDVKM come from the germline V gene. DNA for the CDR3: TGTGCCAGCACCACCTTCGGGGGGGGGAACACCGGGGAGCTGTTTTTT. Residues: CASTTFGGGNTGELFF.

V is TRBV6-2 or TRBV6-3 and J is TRBJ2-7, with D possibly matching TRBD1 (6 bases). V shed 2 bases and J shed 3 bases, with 14 bases lying between them. The CDR3 is 15 residues long. CDR1 and CDR2 (germline): MNHEY, SVGEGT. CDR3 sequence reads: CASSYLDSKVYEQYF. DNA of the CDR3: TGTGCCAGCAGTTACCTGGACAGTAAGGTCTACGAGCAGTACTTC.

The rearrangement links TRBV11-2 to TRBJ1-5, with D tentatively TRBD1 (6 bases). This CDR3 contains 13 residues. Germline-derived CDR1 and CDR2 are SGHAT and FQNNGV. The germline V and J ends were trimmed by 5 bases and 4 bases, with 9 bases remaining between them. The CDR3 DNA reads TGTGCCAGCAGCCCGGACAGAAATCAGCCCCAGCATTTT. Its protein is CASSPDRNQPQHF. Based on the CDR3 plus reference TRBV11-2 and TRBJ1-5, the full variable domain is EAGVAQSPRYKIIEKRQSVAFWCNPISGHATLYWYQQILGQGPKLLIQFQNNGVVDDSQLPKDRFSAERLKGVDSTLKIQPAKLEDSAVYLCASSPDRNQPQHFGDGTRLSIL.

The genes are TRBV12-5 and TRBJ2-1, with 9 nucleotides matching TRBD2. Trimming cost V 6 bases and J 9 bases; bases outside gene matches: 18. The V gene's germline CDR1 is LGHNT and CDR2 FRNRAP. The CDR3 length is 17 residues. Written as DNA, the CDR3 is TGTGCTAGTGGCCACACCCTAACTAGCGGGTTTTTGGGTGAGCAGTTCTTC. It is translated as CASGHTLTSGFLGEQFF.